These 5 T cell receptor beta chains share one sample of origin, sequenced in a study of T cell changes during pregnancy in multiple sclerosis. The table came from immunoSEQ multiplex PCR; TCRdb's copy has only in-frame clones and leaves some out. The data hold roughly 20,000 clones, with 70% to 90% observed a single time. The source material was CD4+ T cells from peripheral blood mononuclear cells, sampled in the first trimester of pregnancy. These receptors all come from a female donor in good health, enrolled as a control in a pregnancy study.

The CDR3 sequence: CASSLASGGQETQYF. For the CDR3, the DNA is TGTGCCAGCAGCTTAGCTAGCGGGGGACAAGAGACCCAGTACTTC. V gene TRBV5-4 combines with J gene TRBJ2-5; 10 bases are shared with TRBD2. The germline CDR1 and CDR2 sequences are SGHNT and YYREEE (reference sequence). V gave up 2 bases and J gave up 2 bases; unmatched junction bases: 3. The CDR3 is made up of 15 amino acids.

The rearrangement links TRBV11-2 to TRBJ1-3; D unresolved. V dropped 5 bases and J dropped 9 bases, with 14 bases sitting between them. This CDR3 is 13 amino acids long. The germline gives CDR1 SGHAT, CDR2 FQNNGV. The CDR3 spells CASSPGGLSTIYF. CDR3 in DNA: TGTGCCAGCAGCCCCGGCGGGTTAAGCACCATATATTTT.

CDR3 loop: CASSHGDRSNPDEQYF. The CDR3 region has the DNA TGTGCCAGCAGCCATGGGGACAGGTCGAATCCCGACGAGCAGTACTTC. This chain joins TRBV4-2 and TRBJ2-7; 8 bases match TRBD1. The CDR3 extends over 16 amino acids. J gave up 5 bases and V 3 bases, and 12 bases lay outside the gene matches. Germline lookup yields CDR1 LGHNA and CDR2 YNFKEQ.

The genes are TRBV18 and TRBJ2-1, with D possibly being TRBD2 (5 bases). The CDR3 is 14 amino acids. Germline CDR1 reads KGHSH; CDR2 reads LQKENI. The germline V and J ends were trimmed by 4 bases and 9 bases, with 16 bases remaining between them. The CDR3 DNA follows: TGTGCCAGCTCACTTTCCGCCGGGGAAGGTGAGCAGTTCTTC. It encodes CASSLSAGEGEQFF. The whole variable domain, filled in from reference TRBV18 and TRBJ2-1, reads NAGVMQNPRHLVRRRGQEARLRCSPMKGHSHVYWYRQLPEEGLKFMVYLQKENIIDESGMPKERFSAEFPKEGPSILRIQQVVRGDSAAYFCASSLSAGEGEQFFGPGTRLTVL.

This chain uses TRBV2 with TRBJ2-1; D unclear. The CDR3 has 15 residues. Germline CDR1 and CDR2: SNHLY and FYNNEI. V was clipped by 1 base and J by 0 bases, with 7 bases between them. The CDR3 bases are TGTGCCAGCAGTGAAGACAGTACCTCCTACAATGAGCAGTTCTTC. Amino acid sequence: CASSEDSTSYNEQFF. Combining the CDR3 with reference TRBV2 and TRBJ2-1 gives the whole variable domain EPEVTQTPSHQVTQMGQEVILRCVPISNHLYFYWYRQILGQKVEFLVSFYNNEISEKSEIFDDQFSVERPDGSNFTLKIRSTKLEDSAMYFCASSEDSTSYNEQFFGPGTRLTVL.